Following are 18 T cell receptor beta chains from one sample sequenced in a study of T cells after somatic rescue of genetic block. The table came from immunoSEQ multiplex PCR; TCRdb's copy has only in-frame clones and leaves some out. The data hold around 9,700 clones, with 70% to 85% observed a single time. The sample consisted of peripheral blood mononuclear cells (PBMCs). Receptors originate from a boy aged 5-17 years.

The chain employs TRBV11-2 and TRBJ2-1, with 11 bases matching TRBD2. CDR1 is SGHAT and CDR2 is FQNNGV in the germline V gene. V trimming: 2 bases; J trimming: 10 bases; junction bases outside the gene matches: 7. This CDR3 is 15 amino acids long. Here the CDR3 reads CASSLHLAGGGEQFF. CDR3 in DNA: TGTGCCAGCAGCTTACATCTAGCGGGGGGCGGGGAGCAGTTCTTC.

The chain is built from TRBV5-1 and TRBJ2-1; no firm D call. The CDR3 is 12 residues long. Per the germline V gene, CDR1 is SGHRS and CDR2 is YFSETQ. V was trimmed by 4 bases and J by 9 bases, leaving 11 bases between them. DNA for the CDR3: TGCGCCAGCAGCCTTCCTGTAGGTGAGCAGTTCTTC. As protein: CASSLPVGEQFF.

The CDR3 DNA reads as TGTGCCAGCTCACCCACAGTGGGACAGGGGAACACTGAAGCTTTCTTT. Translating gives CASSPTVGQGNTEAFF. This chain joins TRBV18 and TRBJ1-1; 9 bases are shared with TRBD1. V was clipped by 3 bases and J by 1 base; unmatched bases: 6. CDR1 is KGHSH, CDR2 LQKENI, per germline. The CDR3 is 16 amino acids.

In its sample, this clone was seen a few times. The chain links TRBV25-1 to TRBJ1-6; D unclear. CDR3 length: 15 amino acids. Per the germline V gene, CDR1 is MGHDK and CDR2 is SYGVNS. V lost 2 bases, J lost 7 bases, and 12 bases lay in between. Here the CDR3 reads CASSEAGKRNSPLHF. In DNA, the CDR3 is TGTGCCAGCAGTGAAGCCGGGAAGAGGAATTCACCCCTCCACTTT.

This clone was observed a few times. The chain recombines TRBV27 with TRBJ2-7, with TRBD1 matching over 8 bases. Trimming took 6 bases from V and 6 from J; bases not matched to a gene: 25. Germline V gene sequence: CDR1 MNHEY, CDR2 SMNVEV (reference sequence). The CDR3 consists of 19 residues. The CDR3 loop reads CASSLSTGQALLSRSEQYF. In nucleotides, the CDR3 is TGTGCCAGCAGCCTATCTACGGGACAGGCTCTACTATCACGTTCCGAGCAGTACTTC.

The V gene is TRBV7-2, the J gene TRBJ1-1; D is ambiguous. V was cut by 4 bases and J by 7 bases, with 13 bases left in between. Germline V gene data show CDR1 as SGHTA and CDR2 as FQGNSA. The length of the CDR3 is 13 residues. The CDR3 nucleotides read TGTGCCAGCAGCTCTTATGGGCGTTTTGAAGCTTTCTTT. Protein sequence: CASSSYGRFEAFF.

The gene calls are TRBV7-9 and TRBJ2-7, with D perhaps assigned TRBD1 or TRBD2 (5 bases each). The CDR3 has 19 amino acids. Germline CDR1 reads SEHNR; CDR2 reads FQNEAQ (reference sequence). Trimming left V 1 base short and J 2 bases short, with 24 bases between. In nucleotides, the CDR3 is TGTGCCAGCAGCTTAGGGTGGGACGGAGCCCTCACCAGCACCTACGAGCAGTACTTC. Translating it yields CASSLGWDGALTSTYEQYF.

This chain uses TRBV6-1 with TRBJ2-5; TRBD1 agrees at 7 bases. The closer fit of TRBJ2-7 to the DNA end suggests the J call may be wrong. The CDR3 spans 15 residues. Germline V lookup: CDR1 MNHNS, CDR2 SASEGT. The CDR3, as DNA: TGTGCCAGCACCAACTTACTGGACAGGAGCTACGAGCAGTACTTC. Protein: CASTNLLDRSYEQYF.

The chain recombines TRBV28 with TRBJ1-6; D is possibly TRBD1 (6 bases). CDR3 length equals 16 residues. Per germline, CDR1 MDHEN and CDR2 SYDVKM. With 5 bases removed from V and 4 bases from J, the gap between germline ends came to 15 bases. As DNA, the CDR3 is TGTGCCAGCAGTCCGACAGGAGATATTTATAATTCACCCCTCCACTTT. This codes for CASSPTGDIYNSPLHF.

The chain combines TRBV6-6 with TRBJ1-2; 11 bases match TRBD1. Trimming at V came to 4 bases and at J to 3 bases, leaving 4 bases not matched to a gene. The CDR3 runs 15 residues. Germline CDR1 is MNHNY and CDR2 is SVGAGI (reference sequence). CDR3 DNA sequence: TGTGCCAGCAGTTGGGGACAGGGGGGCTACTATGGCTACACCTTC. Protein: CASSWGQGGYYGYTF.

The V and J genes are TRBV5-1 and TRBJ2-7; 8 nucleotides line up with TRBD2. CDR1 is SGHRS and CDR2 is YFSETQ in the germline V gene. The CDR3 is made up of 13 amino acids. V shed 4 bases and J 5 bases; nucleotides not matched to a gene: 5. CDR3: CASSEGTRDEQYF. CDR3 DNA sequence: TGCGCCAGCAGCGAGGGGACTAGAGACGAGCAGTACTTC.

This clone was counted between two and nine times. The chain uses TRBV5-1 and TRBJ1-5; D uncertain. The germline CDR1 and CDR2 sequences are SGHRS and YFSETQ. Trimming took off 4 bases at V and 6 bases at J, with 14 bases between the two ends. The CDR3 is 14 residues long. The CDR3 DNA reads as TGCGCCAGCAGCCCCGGTGGGCACGGTCAGCCCCAGCATTTT. Encoded protein: CASSPGGHGQPQHF.

The chain joins TRBV7-3 to TRBJ1-6; 7 positions match TRBD1. CDR1 SGHTA and CDR2 FQGTGA come from the germline V gene. J gave up 10 bases and V 1 base, and 4 bases lay outside the gene matches. The CDR3 is made up of 14 amino acids. CDR3: CASSLRQGGSPLHF. The CDR3 region has the DNA TGTGCCAGCAGCTTAAGACAGGGCGGCTCACCCCTCCACTTT.

The rearrangement joins TRBV5-1 to TRBJ2-6; TRBD1 aligns across 10 bases. CDR3 length: 21 residues. The junction had 18 bases not matched to a gene; V was cut back by 4 bases and J by 2 bases. Germline V gene sequence: CDR1 SGHRS, CDR2 YFSETQ. The CDR3: CASSPIITPGTGVTGANVLTF. CDR3 coding DNA: TGCGCCAGCAGCCCCATTATCACCCCCGGGACAGGGGTAACTGGGGCCAACGTCCTGACTTTC.

The CDR3 region has the DNA TGTGCCAGCAGTGAGGGGACGGGGGCCAACGTCCTGACTTTC. Its translation is CASSEGTGANVLTF. The chain is built from TRBV6-5 and TRBJ2-6; D is perhaps TRBD1 or TRBD2 (5 bases each). The CDR3 loop spans 14 amino acids. Looked up from germline, CDR1 is MNHEY and CDR2 is SVGAGI. Trimming took off 5 bases at V and 4 bases at J, with 9 bases between the two ends.

The gene calls are TRBV14 and TRBJ2-1, with 7 bases fitting TRBD2. The CDR3 sequence is 17 residues long. With V trimmed by 0 bases and J by 8 bases, 13 bases remained unmatched. Germline loops: CDR1 SGHDN, CDR2 FVKESK. The CDR3 nucleotides are TGTGCCAGCAGCCAAGATGTTGGGGGGAGGGCCAGAGATGAGCAGTTCTTC. This sequence encodes CASSQDVGGRARDEQFF.

This sequence joins TRBV7-3 and TRBJ1-1; D ambiguous. Trimming took off 2 bases at V and 2 bases at J, with 12 bases between the two ends. The CDR3 contains 15 residues. Germline V gene lookup returns CDR1 SGHTA and CDR2 FQGTGA. In DNA form, the CDR3 reads TGTGCCAGCAGCTTAGGAAATTACGGTAACACTGAAGCTTTCTTT. This encodes CASSLGNYGNTEAFF.

In DNA, the CDR3 is TGTGAACATAGGGACAGGGAACTCCACTACTTGGACAATGAGCAGTTCTTC. Amino acids: CEHRDRELHYLDNEQFF. The chain is built from TRBV19 and TRBJ2-1; 9 bases align to TRBD1. Looked up from germline, CDR1 is LNHDA and CDR2 is SQIVND (reference sequence). The CDR3 is 17 amino acids.